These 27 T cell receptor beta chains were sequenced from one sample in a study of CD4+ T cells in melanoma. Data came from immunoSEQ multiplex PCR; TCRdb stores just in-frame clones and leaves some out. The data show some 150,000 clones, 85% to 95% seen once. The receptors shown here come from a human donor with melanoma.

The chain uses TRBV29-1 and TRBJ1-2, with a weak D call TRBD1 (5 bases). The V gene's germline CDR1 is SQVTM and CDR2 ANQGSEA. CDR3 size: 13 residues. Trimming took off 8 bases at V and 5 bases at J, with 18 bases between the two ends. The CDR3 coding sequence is TGCAGCTCTCCGGGACCCGGTAATTATGGCTACACCTTC. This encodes CSSPGPGNYGYTF. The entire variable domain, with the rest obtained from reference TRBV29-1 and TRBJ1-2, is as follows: SAVISQKPSRDICQRGTSLTIQCQVDSQVTMMFWYRQQPGQSLTLIATANQGSEATYESGFVIDKFPISRPNLTFSTLTVSNMSPEDSSIYLCSSPGPGNYGYTFGSGTRLTVV.

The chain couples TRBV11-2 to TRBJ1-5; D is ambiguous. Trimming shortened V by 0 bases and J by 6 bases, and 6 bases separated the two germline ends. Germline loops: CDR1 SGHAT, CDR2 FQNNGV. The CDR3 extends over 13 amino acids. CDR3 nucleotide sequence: TGTGCCAGCAGCTTAGACCTCACTCAGCCCCAGCATTTT. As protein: CASSLDLTQPQHF.

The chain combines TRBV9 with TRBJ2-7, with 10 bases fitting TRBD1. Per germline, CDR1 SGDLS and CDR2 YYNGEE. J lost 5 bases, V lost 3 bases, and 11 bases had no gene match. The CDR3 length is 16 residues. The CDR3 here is CASSAPLGTGENEQYF. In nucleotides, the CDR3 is TGTGCCAGCAGCGCACCTTTAGGGACAGGGGAAAACGAGCAGTACTTC.

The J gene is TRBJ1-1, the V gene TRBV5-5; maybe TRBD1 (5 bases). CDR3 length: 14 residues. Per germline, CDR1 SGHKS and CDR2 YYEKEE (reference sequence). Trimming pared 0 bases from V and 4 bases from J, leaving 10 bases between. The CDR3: CASSLDGGFTEAFF. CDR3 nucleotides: TGTGCCAGCAGCTTGGATGGGGGATTCACTGAAGCTTTCTTT.

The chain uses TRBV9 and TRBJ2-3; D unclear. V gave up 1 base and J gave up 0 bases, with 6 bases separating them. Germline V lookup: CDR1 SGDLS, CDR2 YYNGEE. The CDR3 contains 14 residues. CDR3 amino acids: CASSVSSSTDTQYF. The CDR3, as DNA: TGTGCCAGCAGCGTAAGTTCAAGCACAGATACGCAGTATTTT.

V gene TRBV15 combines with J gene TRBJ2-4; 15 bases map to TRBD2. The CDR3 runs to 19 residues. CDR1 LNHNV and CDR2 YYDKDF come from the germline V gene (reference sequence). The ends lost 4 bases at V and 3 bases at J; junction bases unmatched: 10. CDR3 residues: CATSKLRTSGGAGKNIQYF. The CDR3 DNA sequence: TGTGCCACCAGCAAACTGCGGACTAGCGGGGGGGCCGGCAAAAACATTCAGTACTTC.

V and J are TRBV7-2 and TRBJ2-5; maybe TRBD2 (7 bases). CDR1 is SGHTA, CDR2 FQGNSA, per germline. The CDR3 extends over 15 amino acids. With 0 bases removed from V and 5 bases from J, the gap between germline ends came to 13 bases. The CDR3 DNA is TGTGCCAGCAGCTTAGCGGGGGGGCCGTGGGAGACCCAGTACTTC. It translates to CASSLAGGPWETQYF. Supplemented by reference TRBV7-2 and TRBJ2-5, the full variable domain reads GAGVSQSPSNKVTEKGKDVELRCDPISGHTALYWYRQSLGQGLEFLIYFQGNSAPDKSGLPSDRFSAERTGGSVSTLTIQRTQQEDSAVYLCASSLAGGPWETQYFGPGTRLLVL.

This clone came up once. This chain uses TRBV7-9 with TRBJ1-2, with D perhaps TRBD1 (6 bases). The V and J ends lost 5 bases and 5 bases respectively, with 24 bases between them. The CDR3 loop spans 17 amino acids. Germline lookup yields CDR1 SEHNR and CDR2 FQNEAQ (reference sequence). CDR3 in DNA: TGTGCCAGCAGCGCCATTAGTGGAGGCGGGACACCATATGGCTACACCTTC. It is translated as CASSAISGGGTPYGYTF.

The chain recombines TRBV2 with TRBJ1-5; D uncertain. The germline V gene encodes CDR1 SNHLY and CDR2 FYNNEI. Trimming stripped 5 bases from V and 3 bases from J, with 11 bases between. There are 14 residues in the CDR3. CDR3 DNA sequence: TGTGCCAGCAGTCGGTCCAGCATCAATCAGCCCCAGCATTTT. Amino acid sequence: CASSRSSINQPQHF.

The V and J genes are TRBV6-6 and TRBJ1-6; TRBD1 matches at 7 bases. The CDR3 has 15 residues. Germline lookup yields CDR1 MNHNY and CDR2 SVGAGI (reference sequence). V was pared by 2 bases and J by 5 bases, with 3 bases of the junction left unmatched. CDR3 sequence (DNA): TGTGCCAGCAGTTACGCGGGACAGAATAATTCACCCCTCCACTTT. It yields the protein CASSYAGQNNSPLHF.

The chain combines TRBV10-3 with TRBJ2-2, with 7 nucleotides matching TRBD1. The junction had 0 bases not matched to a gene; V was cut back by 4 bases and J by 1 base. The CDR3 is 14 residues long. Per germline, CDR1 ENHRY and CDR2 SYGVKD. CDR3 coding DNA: TGTGCCATCAGTGGGACAGGGAACACCGGGGAGCTGTTTTTT. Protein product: CAISGTGNTGELFF.

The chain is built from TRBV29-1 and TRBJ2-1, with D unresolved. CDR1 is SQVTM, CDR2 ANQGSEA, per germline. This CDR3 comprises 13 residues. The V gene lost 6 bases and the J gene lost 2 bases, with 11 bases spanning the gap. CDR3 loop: CSVTAAAYNEQFF. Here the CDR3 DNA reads TGCAGCGTGACGGCGGCGGCCTACAATGAGCAGTTCTTC.

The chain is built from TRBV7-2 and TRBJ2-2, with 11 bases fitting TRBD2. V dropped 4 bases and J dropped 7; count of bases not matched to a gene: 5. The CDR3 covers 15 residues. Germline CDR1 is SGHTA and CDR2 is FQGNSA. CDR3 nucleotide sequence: TGTGCCAGCAGCTATAGCGGGGGGGCGGTCGGGGAGCTGTTTTTT. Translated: CASSYSGGAVGELFF. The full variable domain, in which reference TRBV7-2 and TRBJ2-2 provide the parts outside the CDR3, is GAGVSQSPSNKVTEKGKDVELRCDPISGHTALYWYRQSLGQGLEFLIYFQGNSAPDKSGLPSDRFSAERTGGSVSTLTIQRTQQEDSAVYLCASSYSGGAVGELFFGEGSRLTVL.

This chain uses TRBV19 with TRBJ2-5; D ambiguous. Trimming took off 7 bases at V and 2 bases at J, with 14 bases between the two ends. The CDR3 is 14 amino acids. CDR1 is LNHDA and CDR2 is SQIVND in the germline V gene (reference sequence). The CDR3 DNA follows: TGTGCCAGTACCGACGACAAGGGACAAGAGACCCAGTACTTC. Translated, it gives CASTDDKGQETQYF.

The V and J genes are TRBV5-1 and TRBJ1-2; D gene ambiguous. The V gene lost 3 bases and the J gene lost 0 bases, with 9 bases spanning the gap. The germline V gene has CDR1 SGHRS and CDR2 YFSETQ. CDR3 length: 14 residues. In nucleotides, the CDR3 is TGCGCCAGCAGCTCTCCGGACTCTAACTATGGCTACACCTTC. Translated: CASSSPDSNYGYTF.

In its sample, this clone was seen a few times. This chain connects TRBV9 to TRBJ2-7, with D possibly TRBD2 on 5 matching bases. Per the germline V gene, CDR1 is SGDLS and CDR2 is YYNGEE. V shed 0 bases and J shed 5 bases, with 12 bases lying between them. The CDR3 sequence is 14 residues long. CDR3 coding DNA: TGTGCCAGCAGCGTAGAATGGGCGGAGGACGAGCAGTACTTC. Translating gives CASSVEWAEDEQYF.

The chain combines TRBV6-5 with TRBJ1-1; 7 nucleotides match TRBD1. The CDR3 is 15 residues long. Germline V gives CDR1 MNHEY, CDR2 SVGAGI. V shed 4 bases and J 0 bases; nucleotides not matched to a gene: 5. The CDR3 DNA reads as TGTGCCAGCAGTTGGGACAGAGGGATGAACACTGAAGCTTTCTTT. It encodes CASSWDRGMNTEAFF.

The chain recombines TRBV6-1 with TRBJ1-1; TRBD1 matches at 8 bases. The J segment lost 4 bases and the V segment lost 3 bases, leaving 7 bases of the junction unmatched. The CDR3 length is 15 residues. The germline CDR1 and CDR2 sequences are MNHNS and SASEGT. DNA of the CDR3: TGTGCCAGCAGTGATTGGACAGGGCGTCCCACTGAAGCTTTCTTT. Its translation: CASSDWTGRPTEAFF.

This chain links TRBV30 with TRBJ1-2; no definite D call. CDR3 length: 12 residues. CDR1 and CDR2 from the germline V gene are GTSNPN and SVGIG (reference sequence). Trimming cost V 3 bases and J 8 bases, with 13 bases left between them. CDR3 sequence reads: CAWSLTVTGYTF. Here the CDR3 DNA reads TGTGCCTGGAGCCTCACGGTTACCGGCTACACCTTC.

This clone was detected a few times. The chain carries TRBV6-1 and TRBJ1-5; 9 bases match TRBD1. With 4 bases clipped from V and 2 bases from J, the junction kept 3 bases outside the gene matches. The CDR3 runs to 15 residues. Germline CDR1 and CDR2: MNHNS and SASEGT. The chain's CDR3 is CASSGDRGGNQPQHF. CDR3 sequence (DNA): TGTGCCAGCAGTGGTGACAGGGGGGGCAATCAGCCCCAGCATTTT.

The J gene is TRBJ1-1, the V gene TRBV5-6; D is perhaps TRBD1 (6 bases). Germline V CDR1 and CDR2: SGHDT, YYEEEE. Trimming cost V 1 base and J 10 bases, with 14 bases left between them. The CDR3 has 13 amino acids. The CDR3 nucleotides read TGTGCCAGCAGCTTGTACAGGGTCCTGCCAGCTTTCTTT. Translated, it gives CASSLYRVLPAFF.

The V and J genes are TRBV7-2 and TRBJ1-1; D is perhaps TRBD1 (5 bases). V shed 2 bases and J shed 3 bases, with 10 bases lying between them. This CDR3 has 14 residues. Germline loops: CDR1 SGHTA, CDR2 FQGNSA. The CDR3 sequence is CASSLTGVDTEAFF. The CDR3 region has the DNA TGTGCCAGCAGCTTAACGGGGGTTGACACTGAAGCTTTCTTT.

The DNA for the CDR3 is TGCGCCAGCAGCTTGGACCTGGTAGGGACAGGGGTGGACGAGCAGTACTTC. Translated: CASSLDLVGTGVDEQYF. J is TRBJ2-7 and V is TRBV5-1, with 10 bases that match TRBD1. V trimming: 0 bases; J trimming: 5 bases; junction bases outside the gene matches: 11. Germline CDR1 is SGHRS and CDR2 is YFSETQ. CDR3 length: 17 residues.

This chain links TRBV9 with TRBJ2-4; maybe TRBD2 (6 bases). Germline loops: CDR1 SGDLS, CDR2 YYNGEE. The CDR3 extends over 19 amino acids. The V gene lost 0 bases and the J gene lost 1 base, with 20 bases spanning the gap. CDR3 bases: TGTGCCAGCAGCGTAGGACCGATGATCGGGGGTGCGGCCAAAAACATTCAGTACTTC. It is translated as CASSVGPMIGGAAKNIQYF.

CDR3 DNA sequence: TGTGCCAGCAGCTTGTTTGGCGAGACCCAGTACTTC. Translated, it gives CASSLFGETQYF. V and J are TRBV5-5 and TRBJ2-5, with D unclear. V lost 1 base to trimming and J lost 5 bases, with 6 bases between them. The CDR3 extends over 12 amino acids. CDR1 is SGHKS, CDR2 YYEKEE, per germline (reference sequence).

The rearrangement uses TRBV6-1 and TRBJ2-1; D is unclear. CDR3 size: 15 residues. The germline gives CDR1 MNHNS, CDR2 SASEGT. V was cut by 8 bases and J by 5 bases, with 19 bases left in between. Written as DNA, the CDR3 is TGTGCCAGCGCAAACGATGACAATAACCACAATGAGCAGTTCTTC. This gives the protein CASANDDNNHNEQFF.

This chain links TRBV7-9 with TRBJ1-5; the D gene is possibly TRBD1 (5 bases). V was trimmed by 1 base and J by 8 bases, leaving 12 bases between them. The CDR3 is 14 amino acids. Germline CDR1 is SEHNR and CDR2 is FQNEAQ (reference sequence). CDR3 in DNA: TGTGCCAGCAGCTTAGGTTGGGGCTCTGAGCCCCAGCATTTT. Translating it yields CASSLGWGSEPQHF.